This passage covers 9 T cell receptor beta chains from one sample sequenced in a study of CD8 T cells in ankylosing spondylitis. Study-wide results and limits: Ankylosing spondylitis blood appeared to be characterized by a TCR beta motif of 8 or 9 highly homologous variants.

From the 5' RACE reads, TCRdb called clonotypes with MiXCR, one entry per CDR3 protein. The data show more than 300,000 distinct CDR3 sequences, roughly 8% seen once. Their antigens are not known. Sequencing input: blood, either unsorted or a sorted T cell fraction (not recorded which). The origin of the receptors is a male donor with ankylosing spondylitis.

This clonotype was observed a few times. The gene calls are TRBV5-1 and TRBJ2-4; D remains ambiguous. V was trimmed by 0 bases and J by 4 bases, leaving 11 bases between them. There are 15 residues in the CDR3. Germline CDR1 reads SGHRS; CDR2 reads YFSETQ. The CDR3 is CASSLEAARKNIQYF. As DNA, the CDR3 is TGCGCCAGCAGCTTGGAGGCAGCTAGGAAAAACATTCAGTACTTC.

This clonotype showed up many times. This chain joins TRBV10-3 and TRBJ2-3; 11 positions match TRBD2. The CDR3 contains 15 residues. The germline CDR1 and CDR2 sequences are ENHRY and SYGVKD. V was clipped by 6 bases and J by 1 base; unmatched bases: 3. This chain's CDR3 is CAISGTSGGTDTQYF. As DNA, the CDR3 is TGTGCCATCAGCGGGACTAGCGGAGGCACAGATACGCAGTATTTT.

This clonotype was detected only a few times. The V gene is TRBV29-1, the J gene TRBJ2-1, with 10 bases aligning to TRBD2. Trimming cost V 3 bases and J 8 bases; bases outside gene matches: 4. This CDR3 is built from 13 residues. Germline V lookup: CDR1 SQVTM, CDR2 ANQGSEA. The CDR3 bases are TGCAGCGTTGAGGCTAGCGGGAGAGATGAGCAGTTCTTC. This gives the protein CSVEASGRDEQFF.

In its sample, this clonotype was seen a few times. The chain links TRBV15 to TRBJ2-4; 9 bases align to TRBD1. Germline CDR1 and CDR2: LNHNV and YYDKDF (reference sequence). The CDR3 runs to 16 residues. V shed 4 bases and J 0 bases; nucleotides not matched to a gene: 4. The CDR3 is CATSNRGRLAKNIQYF. In nucleotides, the CDR3 is TGTGCCACCAGCAACAGGGGGCGACTAGCCAAAAACATTCAGTACTTC.

This clonotype occurred a few times. The chain combines TRBV7-3 with TRBJ1-6, with a weak D call TRBD1 (5 bases). Germline loops: CDR1 SGHTA, CDR2 FQGTGA. The CDR3 is 14 amino acids. Trimming left V 3 bases short and J 7 bases short, with 10 bases between. The CDR3 nucleotides read TGTGCCAGCAGCTTCCAGGGTTTGAATTCACCCCTCCACTTT. It codes for CASSFQGLNSPLHF.

The genes are TRBV6-1 and TRBJ2-1, with D possibly TRBD2 on 6 matching bases. The germline gives CDR1 MNHNS, CDR2 SASEGT. The germline V and J ends were trimmed by 2 bases and 8 bases, with 16 bases remaining between them. The length of the CDR3 is 15 residues. The CDR3 sequence: CASSETGGDWDEQFF. CDR3 nucleotide sequence: TGTGCCAGCAGTGAAACGGGCGGGGACTGGGATGAGCAGTTCTTC.

In this sample, this clonotype turned up a few times. This rearrangement joins TRBV20-1 to TRBJ2-3, with 12 bases lining up with TRBD2. The CDR3 is made up of 18 amino acids. V dropped 3 bases and J dropped 5; count of bases not matched to a gene: 15. Germline CDR1 is DFQATT and CDR2 is SNEGSKA (reference sequence). The CDR3 region has the DNA TGCAGTGCTAGCCCCCTCTATAGGGCTAGCGGGAGGGGAGATACGCAGTATTTT. Translation: CSASPLYRASGRGDTQYF.

This clonotype was observed at least ten times. CDR3 in amino acids: CASIPGQGVGYGYTF. The CDR3 coding sequence is TGTGCCAGCATCCCCGGACAGGGGGTGGGCTATGGCTACACCTTC. This rearrangement joins TRBV28 to TRBJ1-2; 10 nucleotides line up with TRBD1. CDR3 length: 15 amino acids. V was clipped by 7 bases and J by 4 bases; unmatched bases: 9. The germline gives CDR1 MDHEN, CDR2 SYDVKM.

The chain employs TRBV10-3 and TRBJ2-5; unclear D gene. The CDR3 runs to 11 residues. The V gene's germline CDR1 is ENHRY and CDR2 SYGVKD. V lost 10 bases and J lost 5, with 11 bases in between. This CDR3 is CATGPGETQYF. CDR3 coding DNA: TGTGCCACCGGACCTGGGGAGACCCAGTACTTC.